This is a list of T cell receptor beta chains from one sample in a study of blood T cell repertoires in COVID-19. Generated by immunoSEQ multiplex PCR, the TCRdb table keeps only in-frame clones and is missing some. The data show around 390,000 clones, approximately 90% seen once. The sample was PBMCs or T cells enriched from blood (not recorded which). The origin of the receptors is a woman between 45 and 65 years old who had recovered from COVID-19. The CDR3 runs from the conserved cysteine through the conserved F or W. A D gene is named only where the DNA matches it firmly. Clone size is given for some rows only: seen once, a few or many times, or a class if the clone is expanded.

j_gene: TRBJ2-5; d_gene: TRBD2; abundance: few; v_gene: TRBV15; CDR3nt: TGTGCCACCAGCAGAGGATTAACGGTGGGAGGGGAGACCCAGTACTTC; CDR3aa: CATSRGLTVGGETQYF
j_gene: TRBJ1-2; d_gene: .; abundance: .; v_gene: TRBV3-1/TRBV3-2; CDR3nt: TGTGCCAGCAGCCAAGGGGCAGGCGCCTATGGCTACACCTTC; CDR3aa: CASSQGAGAYGYTF
j_gene: TRBJ1-5; d_gene: .; abundance: .; v_gene: TRBV28; CDR3nt: TGTGCCAGCAGTTTGCGGGGGCTTAGGAGCAATCAGCCCCAGCATTTT; CDR3aa: CASSLRGLRSNQPQHF
j_gene: TRBJ1-2; d_gene: .; abundance: .; v_gene: TRBV12-3/TRBV12-4; CDR3nt: TGTGCCAGCAGTTTCCAGGGGTATGGCTACACCTTC; CDR3aa: CASSFQGYGYTF
j_gene: TRBJ2-1; d_gene: TRBD2; abundance: .; v_gene: TRBV6-2/TRBV6-3; CDR3nt: TGTGCCAGCAGTTCCGGAATAGCGGGGGGCGATGAGCAGTTCTTC; CDR3aa: CASSSGIAGGDEQFF
j_gene: TRBJ2-4; d_gene: .; abundance: .; v_gene: TRBV5-1; CDR3nt: TGCGCCAGCAGCTTGTACGGGGGGCAAAACATTCAGTACTTC; CDR3aa: CASSLYGGQNIQYF
j_gene: TRBJ2-1; d_gene: TRBD2; abundance: .; v_gene: TRBV7-3; CDR3nt: TGTGCCAGCAGCCCCGGGGGGGCCTACAATGAGCAGTTCTTC; CDR3aa: CASSPGGAYNEQFF
j_gene: TRBJ1-2; d_gene: .; abundance: once; v_gene: TRBV19; CDR3nt: TGTGCCAGTAGTCTCCAGACAAATGGCTACACCTTC; CDR3aa: CASSLQTNGYTF
j_gene: TRBJ1-2; d_gene: TRBD1; abundance: .; v_gene: TRBV4-1; CDR3nt: TGCGCCAGCAGCCAGTACAACACAGGGGGCTGGGGCTACACCTTC; CDR3aa: CASSQYNTGGWGYTF
j_gene: TRBJ1-5; d_gene: TRBD1; abundance: once; v_gene: TRBV10-3; CDR3nt: TGTGCCTCACACAGGGGGGCGGGGGATCAGCCCCAGCATTTT; CDR3aa: CASHRGAGDQPQHF
j_gene: TRBJ1-2; d_gene: .; abundance: .; v_gene: TRBV7-9; CDR3nt: TGTGCCAGCAGCCCGACAGGTCTGAATGGCTACACCTTC; CDR3aa: CASSPTGLNGYTF
j_gene: TRBJ1-1; d_gene: TRBD1; abundance: .; v_gene: TRBV6-1; CDR3nt: TGTGCCAGCAGTGAAGCATGGAGGGGGCGGGAAACTGAAGCTTTCTTT; CDR3aa: CASSEAWRGRETEAFF
j_gene: TRBJ1-2; d_gene: .; abundance: .; v_gene: TRBV7-9; CDR3nt: TGTGCCAGCAGATCCACAGGATACTACACCTTC; CDR3aa: CASRSTGYYTF
j_gene: TRBJ1-6; d_gene: TRBD1; abundance: .; v_gene: TRBV27; CDR3nt: TGTGCCAGCAGTGCGGACAGGGAGAATTCACCCCTCCACTTT; CDR3aa: CASSADRENSPLHF
j_gene: TRBJ2-1; d_gene: .; abundance: .; v_gene: TRBV7-2; CDR3nt: TGTGCCAGCAGCTCGTCCAGGGGGGTCGGGTATAATGAGCAGTTCTTC; CDR3aa: CASSSSRGVGYNEQFF
j_gene: TRBJ2-1; d_gene: TRBD1; abundance: .; v_gene: TRBV4-3; CDR3nt: TGCGCCAGCAGCTGGGGGGATAGGACAGGGAGCAATGAGCAGTTCTTC; CDR3aa: CASSWGDRTGSNEQFF
j_gene: TRBJ2-7; d_gene: .; abundance: .; v_gene: TRBV11-2; CDR3nt: TGTGCCAGCAGCCCCCCCGGCCCGGCAGGCTACGAGCAGTACTTC; CDR3aa: CASSPPGPAGYEQYF
j_gene: TRBJ1-1; d_gene: TRBD1; abundance: .; v_gene: TRBV7-9; CDR3nt: TGTGCCACCTTAAAGGACAGGAATGGGGAGGACACTGAAGCTTTCTTT; CDR3aa: CATLKDRNGEDTEAFF
j_gene: TRBJ2-1; d_gene: TRBD2; abundance: .; v_gene: TRBV9; CDR3nt: TGTGCCAGCAGCGTAGGAACTAGCGGGGGGAACTACAATGAGCAGTTCTTC; CDR3aa: CASSVGTSGGNYNEQFF
j_gene: TRBJ2-7; d_gene: .; abundance: .; v_gene: TRBV12-3/TRBV12-4; CDR3nt: TGTGCCAGCAGTCCGACCGGGGGTGGCGAGCAGTACTTC; CDR3aa: CASSPTGGGEQYF